This T cell receptor beta chain was recorded in a study of OX40 agonist ivuxolimab in advanced cancers. Study details: Patients receiving dose escalation had hepatocellular carcinoma, melanoma, renal cell or head and neck cancer. Broader study findings: In general, CD8+ T cells held more expanded clones than CD4+ did, on average.

The CDR3 length is 14 residues. With 6 bases removed from V and 6 bases from J, the gap between germline ends came to 18 bases. Looked up from germline, CDR1 is MNHEY and CDR2 is SVGAGI. Repertoires were generated with immunoSEQ multiplex PCR, while TCRdb's copy carries only in-frame clones and drops some. The table has about 62,000 clones, 75% to 90% seen once. In the case of this clone: No antigen is known for it.

Here the sequenced sample was CD4+ or CD8+ T cells sorted from blood, taken in a trial of the OX40 agonist ivuxolimab. The source of this sequence is an adult with an advanced solid tumor such as melanoma, head and neck, liver or kidney cancer. The chain links TRBV6-5 to TRBJ2-7; D is undetermined. CDR3 nucleotides: TGTGCCAGCAGGCTGGATACCTTTCCATCCGAGCAGTACTTC. This translates into CASRLDTFPSEQYF.